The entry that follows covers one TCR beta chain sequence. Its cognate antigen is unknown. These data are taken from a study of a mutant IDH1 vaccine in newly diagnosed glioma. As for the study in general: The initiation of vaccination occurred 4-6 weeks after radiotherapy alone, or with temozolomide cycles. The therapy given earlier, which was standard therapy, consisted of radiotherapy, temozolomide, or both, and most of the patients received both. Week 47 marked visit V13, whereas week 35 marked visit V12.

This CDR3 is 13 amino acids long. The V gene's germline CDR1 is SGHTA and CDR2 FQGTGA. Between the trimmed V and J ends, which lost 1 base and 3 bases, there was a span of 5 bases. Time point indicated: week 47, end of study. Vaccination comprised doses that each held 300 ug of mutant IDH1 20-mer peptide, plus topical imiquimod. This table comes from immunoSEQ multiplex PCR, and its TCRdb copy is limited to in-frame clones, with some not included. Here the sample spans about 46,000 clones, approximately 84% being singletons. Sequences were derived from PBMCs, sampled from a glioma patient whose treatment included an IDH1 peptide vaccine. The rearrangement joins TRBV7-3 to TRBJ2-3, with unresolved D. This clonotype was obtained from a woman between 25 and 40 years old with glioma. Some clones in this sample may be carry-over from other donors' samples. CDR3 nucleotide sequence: TGTGCCAGCAGCTTAATACCGACAGATACGCAGTATTTT. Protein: CASSLIPTDTQYF.